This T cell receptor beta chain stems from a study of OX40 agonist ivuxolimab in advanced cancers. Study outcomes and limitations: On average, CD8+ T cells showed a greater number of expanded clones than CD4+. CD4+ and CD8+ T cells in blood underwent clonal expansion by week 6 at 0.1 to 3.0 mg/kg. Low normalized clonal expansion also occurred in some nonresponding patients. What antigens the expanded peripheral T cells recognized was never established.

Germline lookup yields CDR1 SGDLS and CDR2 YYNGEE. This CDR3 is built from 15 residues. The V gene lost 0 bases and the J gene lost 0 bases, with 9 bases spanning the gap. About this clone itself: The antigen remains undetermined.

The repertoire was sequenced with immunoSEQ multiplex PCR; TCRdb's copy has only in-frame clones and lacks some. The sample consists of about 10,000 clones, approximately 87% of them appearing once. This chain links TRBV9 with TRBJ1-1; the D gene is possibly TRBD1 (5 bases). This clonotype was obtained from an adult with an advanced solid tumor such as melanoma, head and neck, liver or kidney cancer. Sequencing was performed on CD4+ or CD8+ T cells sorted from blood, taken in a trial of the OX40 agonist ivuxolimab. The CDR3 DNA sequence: TGTGCCAGCAGCGTAGTCGAGACAGTGAACACTGAAGCTTTCTTT. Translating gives CASSVVETVNTEAFF.